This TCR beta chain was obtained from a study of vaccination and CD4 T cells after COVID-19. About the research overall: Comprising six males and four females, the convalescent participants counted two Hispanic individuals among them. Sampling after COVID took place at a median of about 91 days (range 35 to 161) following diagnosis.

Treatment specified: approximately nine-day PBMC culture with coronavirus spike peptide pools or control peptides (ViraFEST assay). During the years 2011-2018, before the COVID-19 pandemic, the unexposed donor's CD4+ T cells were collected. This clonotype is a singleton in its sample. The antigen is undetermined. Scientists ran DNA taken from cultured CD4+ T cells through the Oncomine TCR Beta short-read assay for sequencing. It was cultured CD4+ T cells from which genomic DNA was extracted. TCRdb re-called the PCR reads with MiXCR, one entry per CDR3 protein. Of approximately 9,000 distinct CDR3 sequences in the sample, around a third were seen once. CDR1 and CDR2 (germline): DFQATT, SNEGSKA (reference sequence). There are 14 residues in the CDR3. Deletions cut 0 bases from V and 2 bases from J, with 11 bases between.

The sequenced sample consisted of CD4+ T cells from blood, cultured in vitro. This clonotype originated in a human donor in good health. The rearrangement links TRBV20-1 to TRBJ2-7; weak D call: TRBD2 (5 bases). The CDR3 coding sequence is TGCAGTGCTAGAGATACAGCGAGGGCCTACGAGCAGTACTTC. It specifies CSARDTARAYEQYF.